Shown below are 17 T cell receptor beta chains from a single sample sequenced in a study of T cell responses to AZD1222 COVID-19 vaccine. Profiling relied on immunoSEQ multiplex PCR, and the TCRdb table lists in-frame clones only, not all of them. The sample has some 170,000 clones, less than 90% seen once. The sample consisted of peripheral blood, taken on day 0 of AZD1222 vaccination. These receptors were obtained from an adult in good health.

The V call is TRBV3-1 (or the pseudogene TRBV3-2), the J call TRBJ1-5; 9 positions agree with TRBD1. This CDR3 region has 16 residues. In germline, CDR1 is LGHDT, CDR2 YNNKEL (reference sequence). The J segment lost 2 bases and the V segment lost 3 bases, leaving 5 bases of the junction unmatched. The CDR3 loop reads CASSQGQGLGNQPQHF. The CDR3 nucleotides read TGTGCCAGCAGCCAGGGACAGGGTTTGGGCAATCAGCCCCAGCATTTT.

The J gene is TRBJ2-1, the V gene TRBV2; D is possibly TRBD2 (6 bases). The V gene lost 4 bases and the J gene lost 1 base, with 8 bases spanning the gap. Germline V gene sequence: CDR1 SNHLY, CDR2 FYNNEI. The length of the CDR3 is 14 residues. This CDR3 is CASSGLASYNEQFF. The CDR3, as DNA: TGTGCCAGCAGTGGGCTAGCGTCCTACAATGAGCAGTTCTTC.

V usage is TRBV7-2 and J usage is TRBJ2-7, with D perhaps matching TRBD2 (5 bases). Germline CDR1 SGHTA, CDR2 FQGNSA. The CDR3 length is 16 residues. The ends were cut back, 2 bases at V and 0 bases at J, with 14 bases in the middle. CDR3 in DNA: TGTGCCAGCAGCTTAAGATCCGGGGAGAGCTCCTACGAGCAGTACGTC. Protein sequence: CASSLRSGESSYEQYV.

This clone was found a few times. V usage is TRBV2 and J usage is TRBJ1-1, with D perhaps TRBD1 (6 bases). This CDR3 comprises 15 residues. Germline V gives CDR1 SNHLY, CDR2 FYNNEI. The V end was cut by 4 bases, the J end by 1 base, with 13 bases between. The DNA for the CDR3 is TGTGCCAGCAGTGGTTTACAGGGACGGAACACTGAAGCTTTCTTT. As protein: CASSGLQGRNTEAFF.

The chain recombines TRBV6-1 with TRBJ1-4, with D unresolved. Trimming shortened V by 2 bases and J by 11 bases, and 12 bases separated the two germline ends. The CDR3 contains 13 residues. Germline V gene lookup returns CDR1 MNHNS and CDR2 SASEGT. CDR3 bases: TGTGCCAGCAGTGAAAGAGTACGGACCAAACTGTTTTTT. Translating it yields CASSERVRTKLFF.

This clone has only one observation. The CDR3 coding sequence is TGCGCCAGCAGCTTGGACACTTATAGCAATCAGCCCCAGCATTTT. It is translated as CASSLDTYSNQPQHF. The chain carries TRBV5-1 and TRBJ1-5; D gene uncertain. Per germline, CDR1 SGHRS and CDR2 YFSETQ. This CDR3 is built from 15 residues. Trimming removed 0 bases at V and 0 bases at J, with 7 bases between.

The chain carries TRBV12-3 or TRBV12-4 and TRBJ1-2; D not certain. V was pared by 10 bases and J by 4 bases, with 10 bases between. The CDR3 consists of 11 residues. CDR3 nucleotide sequence: TGTGCCACCATTCTATCCTATGGCTACACCTTC. Translating gives CATILSYGYTF.

The J gene is TRBJ2-4, the V gene TRBV19; 8 nucleotides agree with TRBD2. The V segment lost 6 bases and the J segment 6 bases; nucleotides outside the gene matches: 13. This CDR3 is 16 amino acids long. Germline assignment: CDR1 LNHDA and CDR2 SQIVND (reference sequence). This chain's CDR3 is CASSPGGRRQINIQYF. The CDR3, as DNA: TGTGCCAGTAGCCCGGGGGGGCGTCGGCAAATAAACATTCAGTACTTC.

This chain joins TRBV5-6 and TRBJ2-7; 7 positions match TRBD1. Germline V gives CDR1 SGHDT, CDR2 YYEEEE. This CDR3 is built from 16 residues. J lost 10 bases, V lost 4 bases, and 20 bases had no gene match. CDR3 loop: CASSTPDLQGLRIQYV. For the CDR3, the DNA is TGTGCCAGCAGCACCCCCGACCTACAGGGGTTAAGAATTCAGTACGTC.

The CDR3: CASSVEINQPQHF. CDR3 in DNA: TGTGCCAGCTCCGTAGAAATCAATCAGCCCCAGCATTTT. The rearrangement links TRBV7-2 to TRBJ1-5; no clear D gene. Deletions cut 8 bases from V and 3 bases from J, with 11 bases between. The germline CDR1 and CDR2 sequences are SGHTA and FQGNSA. The CDR3 spans 13 residues.

The genes are TRBV14 and TRBJ2-2, with D perhaps given as TRBD1 or TRBD2 (5 bases each). With 1 base removed from V and 7 bases from J, the gap between germline ends came to 10 bases. The CDR3 contains 14 residues. In germline, CDR1 is SGHDN, CDR2 FVKESK. CDR3: CASSQVWGIGELFF. CDR3 in DNA: TGTGCCAGCAGCCAAGTCTGGGGGATCGGGGAGCTGTTTTTT.

The V call is TRBV4-3, the J call TRBJ1-4; the D gene is possibly TRBD1 (5 bases). Between the trimmed V and J ends, which lost 0 bases and 2 bases, there was a span of 16 bases. Germline CDR1 LGHNA, CDR2 YSLEER. The CDR3 is 18 amino acids. The CDR3, as DNA: TGCGCCAGCAGCCAAGATCGGGGGGGTCTGGGCACTAATGAAAAACTGTTTTTT. Protein product: CASSQDRGGLGTNEKLFF.

The chain carries TRBV19 and TRBJ2-3, with a tentative D call TRBD2 (6 bases). Per the germline V gene, CDR1 is LNHDA and CDR2 is SQIVND (reference sequence). The V gene lost 1 base and the J gene lost 2 bases, with 10 bases spanning the gap. The CDR3 is 15 residues long. CDR3 amino acids: CASSIAAGSTDTQYF. The CDR3 DNA is TGTGCCAGTAGTATAGCTGCGGGATCCACAGATACGCAGTATTTT.

V usage is TRBV14 and J usage is TRBJ2-7; D is ambiguous. V lost 4 bases, J lost 0 bases, and 4 bases lay in between. CDR3 size: 12 residues. The germline CDR1 and CDR2 sequences are SGHDN and FVKESK. DNA for the CDR3: TGTGCCAGCAGCCGGACCTCCTACGAGCAGTACTTC. Protein sequence: CASSRTSYEQYF.

The CDR3, as DNA: TGTGCCAGCAGCTTAGATCCAGGACACAATGAGCAGTTCTTC. This translates into CASSLDPGHNEQFF. V gene TRBV11-3 combines with J gene TRBJ2-1; D not certain. The ends were cut back, 0 bases at V and 5 bases at J, with 8 bases in the middle. Germline CDR1 and CDR2: SGHNT and YENEEA. The CDR3 has 14 amino acids.

This chain joins TRBV6-2 or TRBV6-3 and TRBJ2-3; D perhaps matches TRBD2 (5 bases). Trimming removed 6 bases from V and 6 bases from J, with 16 bases in between. CDR1 and CDR2 from the germline V gene are MNHEY and SVGEGT. The CDR3 runs to 14 residues. This CDR3 is CASSWEHARDTQYF. The CDR3 DNA is TGTGCCAGCAGCTGGGAGCACGCACGCGATACGCAGTATTTT.

The CDR3 loop is CASRRDRGENQPQHF. The CDR3 nucleotides read TGTGCCAGCAGGAGAGACAGGGGTGAGAATCAGCCCCAGCATTTT. This chain links TRBV28 with TRBJ1-5; 8 positions match TRBD1. The V gene's germline CDR1 is MDHEN and CDR2 SYDVKM. With V trimmed by 6 bases and J by 4 bases, 8 bases remained unmatched. This CDR3 is 15 amino acids long.